The rows below give T cell receptor beta chains drawn from one sample of a study of blood T cells in healthy people across ages. MiXCR, run by TCRdb on the 5' RACE reads, gives a single entry per CDR3 protein. The sample has around 700,000 distinct CDR3 sequences, about 25% seen once; the top ten hold 9.4%. These data were also reused for a study on T cells of mothers and their children.

The sequenced sample was blood. The receptors stem from a boy younger than 18 in good health. Each CDR3 is given with its conserved first and last residue. A D gene is named only where the DNA matches it firmly. Expanded clones get a size class; other rows say once, few or many, or leave the size out.

v_gene: TRBV6-6; abundance: .; d_gene: TRBD2; j_gene: TRBJ2-1; CDR3nt: TGTGCCAGCAGGGGACTAGGCGATGAGCAGTTCTTC; CDR3aa: CASRGLGDEQFF
v_gene: TRBV28; abundance: few; d_gene: .; j_gene: TRBJ2-2; CDR3nt: TGTGCCAGCAGTCCCCCAGGGGCGCGAACCGGGGAGCTGTTTTTT; CDR3aa: CASSPPGARTGELFF
v_gene: TRBV2; abundance: .; d_gene: .; j_gene: TRBJ2-7; CDR3nt: TGTGCCAGCAGTGCGGGACACTTATTC; CDR3aa: CASSAGHLF
v_gene: TRBV9; abundance: .; d_gene: .; j_gene: TRBJ2-5; CDR3nt: TGTGCCAGCAGCGTAGGAGGAGACGGAGAGACCCAGTACTTC; CDR3aa: CASSVGGDGETQYF
v_gene: TRBV25-1; abundance: few; d_gene: .; j_gene: TRBJ2-5; CDR3nt: TGTGCCAGCAGTGAACTAGGATTGCCCCAAGAGACCCAGTACTTC; CDR3aa: CASSELGLPQETQYF
v_gene: TRBV28; abundance: few; d_gene: TRBD1; j_gene: TRBJ1-6; CDR3nt: TGTGCCAGCAGATCAGGGACAGGGCGAAGGTCACCCCTCCACTTT; CDR3aa: CASRSGTGRRSPLHF
v_gene: TRBV7-2; abundance: .; d_gene: TRBD2; j_gene: TRBJ2-4; CDR3nt: TGTGCCAGCAGCAAACTAGCGGGAGCCAAAAACATTCAGTACTTC; CDR3aa: CASSKLAGAKNIQYF
v_gene: TRBV2; abundance: few; d_gene: TRBD1; j_gene: TRBJ2-6; CDR3nt: TGTGCCACAGCCGGGACAGCCTTCTTCTCTGGGGCCAACGTCCTGACTTTC; CDR3aa: CATAGTAFFSGANVLTF
v_gene: TRBV6-2/TRBV6-3; abundance: few; d_gene: .; j_gene: TRBJ2-5; CDR3nt: TGTGCCAGCAGAAGGCTGCAAGAGACCCAGTACTTC; CDR3aa: CASRRLQETQYF
v_gene: TRBV10-1; abundance: .; d_gene: .; j_gene: TRBJ2-3; CDR3nt: TGCGCCAGCAGTGCTCGCAGGGACGCTACGCAGTATTTT; CDR3aa: CASSARRDATQYF
v_gene: TRBV7-9; abundance: few; d_gene: .; j_gene: TRBJ1-1; CDR3nt: TGTGCCAGCAGCCAATTATTGGGGGTGAACACTGAAGCTTTCTTT; CDR3aa: CASSQLLGVNTEAFF
v_gene: TRBV27; abundance: few; d_gene: TRBD1; j_gene: TRBJ2-1; CDR3nt: TGTGCCAGCAGTATGACAGGGCGGTTCAATGAGCAGTTCTTC; CDR3aa: CASSMTGRFNEQFF
v_gene: TRBV4-3; abundance: few; d_gene: .; j_gene: TRBJ2-1; CDR3nt: TGCGCCAGCAGCCAAGATCTTGGGCGAGCCAATGAGCAGTTCTTC; CDR3aa: CASSQDLGRANEQFF
v_gene: TRBV20-1; abundance: once; d_gene: .; j_gene: TRBJ1-4; CDR3nt: TGCAGTGCTAGTTGGACCCAAAATGAAAAACTGTTTTTT; CDR3aa: CSASWTQNEKLFF
v_gene: TRBV18; abundance: few; d_gene: .; j_gene: TRBJ1-3; CDR3nt: TGTGCCAGCTCACCGGGGTTGGGAAACACCATATATTTT; CDR3aa: CASSPGLGNTIYF
v_gene: TRBV10-3; abundance: few; d_gene: .; j_gene: TRBJ1-1; CDR3nt: TGTGCCATCAAGGGCAGCAGAGAAGGGTCTGAAGCTTTCTTT; CDR3aa: CAIKGSREGSEAFF
v_gene: TRBV28; abundance: once; d_gene: .; j_gene: TRBJ2-2; CDR3nt: TGTGCCAGCAGTTTATCAGAGAACACCGGGGAGCTGTTTTTT; CDR3aa: CASSLSENTGELFF
v_gene: TRBV18; abundance: many; d_gene: .; j_gene: TRBJ2-5; CDR3nt: TGTGCCAGCAGCGCCCAAGAGACCCAGTACTTC; CDR3aa: CASSAQETQYF
v_gene: TRBV9; abundance: .; d_gene: .; j_gene: TRBJ2-7; CDR3nt: TGTGCCAGCAGCGCGGACGGAAACTCCTACGTGCAGTACTTC; CDR3aa: CASSADGNSYVQYF
v_gene: TRBV28; abundance: .; d_gene: .; j_gene: TRBJ2-6; CDR3nt: TGTGCCAGCAGTTCACAGAGACCTGGGGCCAACGTCCTGACTTTC; CDR3aa: CASSSQRPGANVLTF
v_gene: TRBV4-1; abundance: few; d_gene: .; j_gene: TRBJ1-1; CDR3nt: TGCGCCAGCAGCCAAGATTATTTGGGGACTGAAGCTTTCTTT; CDR3aa: CASSQDYLGTEAFF
v_gene: TRBV28; abundance: .; d_gene: TRBD2; j_gene: TRBJ2-1; CDR3nt: TGTGCCAGCAGTTACTCAACCGGGACTAGCGGGGACAATGAGCAGTTCTTC; CDR3aa: CASSYSTGTSGDNEQFF
v_gene: TRBV6-5; abundance: few; d_gene: TRBD1; j_gene: TRBJ2-3; CDR3nt: TGTGCCAGCGCCCGGGACAGGGAAAGAGATACGCAGTATTTT; CDR3aa: CASARDRERDTQYF
v_gene: TRBV27; abundance: few; d_gene: .; j_gene: TRBJ2-5; CDR3nt: TGTGCCAGCAGTCCCAGCGGAGGGGCCAGTCAAGAGACCCAGTACTTC; CDR3aa: CASSPSGGASQETQYF
v_gene: TRBV24-1; abundance: .; d_gene: .; j_gene: TRBJ1-1; CDR3nt: TGTGCCACCAGTGATTTGCCTGGCACTGAAGCTTTCTTT; CDR3aa: CATSDLPGTEAFF
v_gene: TRBV3-1; abundance: few; d_gene: TRBD2; j_gene: TRBJ2-1; CDR3nt: TGTGCCAGCAGCCGTAGCGGGGGGCCCTCCAATGAGCAGTTCTTC; CDR3aa: CASSRSGGPSNEQFF
v_gene: TRBV2; abundance: .; d_gene: .; j_gene: TRBJ2-1; CDR3nt: TGTGCCAGCAGTGCCCCCGGACGGGTGCGGATCGGGCGGGAGCAGTTCTTC; CDR3aa: CASSAPGRVRIGREQFF
v_gene: TRBV25-1; abundance: few; d_gene: .; j_gene: TRBJ1-1; CDR3nt: TGTGCCAGCAGTGCCGTTAAGGGGAGGACTGAAGCTTTCTTT; CDR3aa: CASSAVKGRTEAFF
v_gene: TRBV7-7; abundance: .; d_gene: TRBD1; j_gene: TRBJ2-1; CDR3nt: TGTGCTAGCAGCTTAGATCCGGGACAGGGGTTCAATGAGCAGTTCTTC; CDR3aa: CASSLDPGQGFNEQFF
v_gene: TRBV6-5; abundance: .; d_gene: TRBD2; j_gene: TRBJ2-5; CDR3nt: TGTGCCAGCAGTTACTCTGGGACTAGCGCGGAGACCCAGTACTTC; CDR3aa: CASSYSGTSAETQYF
v_gene: TRBV28; abundance: .; d_gene: TRBD2; j_gene: TRBJ2-1; CDR3nt: TGTGCCAGCAGTTTAGGGGACTATCCCAATGAGCAGTTCTTC; CDR3aa: CASSLGDYPNEQFF
v_gene: TRBV2; abundance: few; d_gene: .; j_gene: TRBJ1-2; CDR3nt: TGTGCCTGGGAGGAGACGGCCACTCCTAACTATGGCTACACCTTC; CDR3aa: CAWEETATPNYGYTF
v_gene: TRBV6-5; abundance: .; d_gene: TRBD1; j_gene: TRBJ2-1; CDR3nt: TGTGCCAGCAGTCCGGGACAGGGTATTATCAATGAGCAGTTCTTC; CDR3aa: CASSPGQGIINEQFF
v_gene: TRBV29-1; abundance: few; d_gene: .; j_gene: TRBJ2-1; CDR3nt: TGCAGCGTTGCCTGGCAAGAATACAATGAGCAGTTCTTC; CDR3aa: CSVAWQEYNEQFF